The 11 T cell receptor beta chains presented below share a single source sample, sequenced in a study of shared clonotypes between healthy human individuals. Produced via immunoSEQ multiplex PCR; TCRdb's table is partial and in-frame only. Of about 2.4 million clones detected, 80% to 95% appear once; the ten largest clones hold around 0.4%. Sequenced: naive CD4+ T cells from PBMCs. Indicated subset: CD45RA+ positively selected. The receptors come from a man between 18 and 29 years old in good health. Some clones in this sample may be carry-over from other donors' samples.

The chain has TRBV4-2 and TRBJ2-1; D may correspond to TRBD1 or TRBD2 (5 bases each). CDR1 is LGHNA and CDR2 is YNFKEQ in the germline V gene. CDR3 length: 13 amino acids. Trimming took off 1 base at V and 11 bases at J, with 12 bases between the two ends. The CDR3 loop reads CASSQVTSGQQFF. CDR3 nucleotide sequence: TGTGCCAGCAGCCAAGTCACTTCGGGGCAGCAGTTCTTC.

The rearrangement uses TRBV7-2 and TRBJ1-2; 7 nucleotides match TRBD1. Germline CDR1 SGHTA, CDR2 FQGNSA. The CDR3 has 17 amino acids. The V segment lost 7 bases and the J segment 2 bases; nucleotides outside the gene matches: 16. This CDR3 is CASTGGQGGPLNYGYTF. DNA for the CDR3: TGTGCCAGCACCGGGGGCCAGGGGGGCCCCTTAAACTATGGCTACACCTTC.

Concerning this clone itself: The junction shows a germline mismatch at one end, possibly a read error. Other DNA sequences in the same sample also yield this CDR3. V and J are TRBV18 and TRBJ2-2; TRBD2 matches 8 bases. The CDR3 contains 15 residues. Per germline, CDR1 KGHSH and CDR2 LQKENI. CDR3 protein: CASSPTSGKTGELFF. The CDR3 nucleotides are TGTGCCAGCTCACCAACTAGCGGAAAAACCGGGGAGCTATTTTTT. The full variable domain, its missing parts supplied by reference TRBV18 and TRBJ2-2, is NAGVMQNPRHLVRRRGQEARLRCSPMKGHSHVYWYRQLPEEGLKFMVYLQKENIIDESGMPKERFSAEFPKEGPSILRIQQVVRGDSAAYFCASSPTSGKTGELFFGEGSRLTVL.

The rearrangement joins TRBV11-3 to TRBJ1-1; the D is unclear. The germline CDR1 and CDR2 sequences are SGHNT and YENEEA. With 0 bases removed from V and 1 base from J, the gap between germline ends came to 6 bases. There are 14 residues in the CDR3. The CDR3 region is CASSLDKGNTEAFF. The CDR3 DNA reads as TGTGCCAGCAGCTTAGATAAGGGGAACACTGAAGCTTTCTTT.

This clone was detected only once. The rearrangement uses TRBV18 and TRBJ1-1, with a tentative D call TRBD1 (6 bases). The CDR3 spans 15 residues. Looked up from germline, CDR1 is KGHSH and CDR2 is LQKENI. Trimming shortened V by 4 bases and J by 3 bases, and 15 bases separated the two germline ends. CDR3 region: CASSHTGKGYTEAFF. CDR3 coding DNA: TGTGCCAGCTCACATACAGGGAAGGGGTACACTGAAGCTTTCTTT. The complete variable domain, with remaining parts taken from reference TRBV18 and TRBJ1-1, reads NAGVMQNPRHLVRRRGQEARLRCSPMKGHSHVYWYRQLPEEGLKFMVYLQKENIIDESGMPKERFSAEFPKEGPSILRIQQVVRGDSAAYFCASSHTGKGYTEAFFGQGTRLTVV.

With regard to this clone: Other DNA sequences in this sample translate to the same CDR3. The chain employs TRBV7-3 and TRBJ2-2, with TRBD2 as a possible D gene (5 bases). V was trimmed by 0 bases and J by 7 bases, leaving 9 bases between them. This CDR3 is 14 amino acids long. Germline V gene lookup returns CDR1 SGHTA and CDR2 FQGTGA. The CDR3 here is CASSLTSEVGELFF. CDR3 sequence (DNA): TGTGCCAGCAGCTTAACTAGCGAAGTCGGGGAGCTGTTTTTT.

The CDR3 loop reads CASSEGAVRGYTF. CDR3 nucleotide sequence: TGTGCCAGCAGTGAAGGGGCGGTTCGAGGCTACACCTTC. The chain links TRBV6-1 to TRBJ1-2, with D unresolved. Trimming took off 1 base at V and 8 bases at J, with 11 bases between the two ends. The length of the CDR3 is 13 residues. The germline gives CDR1 MNHNS, CDR2 SASEGT.

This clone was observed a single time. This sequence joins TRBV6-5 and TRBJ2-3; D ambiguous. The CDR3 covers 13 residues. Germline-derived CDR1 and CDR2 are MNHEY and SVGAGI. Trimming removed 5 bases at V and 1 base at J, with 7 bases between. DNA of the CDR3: TGTGCCAGCAGTGACCAGGGCACAGATACGCAGTATTTT. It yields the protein CASSDQGTDTQYF.

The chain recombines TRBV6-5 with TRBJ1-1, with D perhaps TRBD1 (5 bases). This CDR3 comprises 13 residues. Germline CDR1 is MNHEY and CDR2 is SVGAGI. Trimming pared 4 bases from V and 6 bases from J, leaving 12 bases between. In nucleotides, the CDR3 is TGTGCCAGCAGTTTTGGTTGGGGGGCTGAAGCTTTCTTT. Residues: CASSFGWGAEAFF.

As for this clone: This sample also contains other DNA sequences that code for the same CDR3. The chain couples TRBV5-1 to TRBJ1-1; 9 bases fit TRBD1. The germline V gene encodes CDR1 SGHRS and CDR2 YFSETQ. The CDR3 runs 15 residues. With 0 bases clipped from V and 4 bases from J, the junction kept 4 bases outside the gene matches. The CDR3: CASSLGDRVGTEAFF. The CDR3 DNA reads TGCGCCAGCAGCTTGGGGGACAGGGTTGGCACTGAAGCTTTCTTT.

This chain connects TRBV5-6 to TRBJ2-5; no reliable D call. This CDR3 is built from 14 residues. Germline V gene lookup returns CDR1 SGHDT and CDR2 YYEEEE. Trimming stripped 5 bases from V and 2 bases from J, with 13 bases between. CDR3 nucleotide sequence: TGTGCCAGCAGACTCGGTGGCGGACAAGAGACCCAGTACTTC. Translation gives CASRLGGGQETQYF.